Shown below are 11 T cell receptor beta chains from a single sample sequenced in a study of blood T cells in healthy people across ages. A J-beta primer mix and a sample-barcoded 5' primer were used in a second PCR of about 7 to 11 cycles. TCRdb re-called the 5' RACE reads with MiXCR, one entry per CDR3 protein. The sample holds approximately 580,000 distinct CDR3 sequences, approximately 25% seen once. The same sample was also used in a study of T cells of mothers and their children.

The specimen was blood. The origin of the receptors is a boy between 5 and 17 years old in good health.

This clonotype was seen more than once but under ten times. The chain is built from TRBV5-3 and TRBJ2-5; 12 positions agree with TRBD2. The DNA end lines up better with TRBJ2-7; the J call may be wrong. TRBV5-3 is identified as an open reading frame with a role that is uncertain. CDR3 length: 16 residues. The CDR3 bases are TGTGCCAGAAGTTGTTACGGACTAGCGGGGCGCTACGAGCAGTACTTC. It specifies CARSCYGLAGRYEQYF.

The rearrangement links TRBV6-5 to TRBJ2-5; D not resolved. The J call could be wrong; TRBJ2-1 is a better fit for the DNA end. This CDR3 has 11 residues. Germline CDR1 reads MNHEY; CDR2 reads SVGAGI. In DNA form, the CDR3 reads TGTGCCAGCAGTAAAATTAATGAGCAGTTCTTC. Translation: CASSKINEQFF.

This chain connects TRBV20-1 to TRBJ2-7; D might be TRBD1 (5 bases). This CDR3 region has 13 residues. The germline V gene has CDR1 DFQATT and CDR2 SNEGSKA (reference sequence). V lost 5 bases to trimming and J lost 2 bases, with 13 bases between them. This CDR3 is CSARVQETYEQYF. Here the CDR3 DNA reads TGCAGTGCTCGGGTACAGGAAACCTACGAGCAGTACTTC.

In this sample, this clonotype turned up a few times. Here the CDR3 DNA reads TGCAGCGTGGCCCCGGGGGATGAAGCTTTCTTT. It encodes CSVAPGDEAFF. V and J are TRBV29-1 and TRBJ1-1; a possible D gene is TRBD1 (5 bases). CDR3 size: 11 residues. The V gene's germline CDR1 is SQVTM and CDR2 ANQGSEA. Between the trimmed V and J ends, which lost 6 bases and 7 bases, there was a span of 12 bases.

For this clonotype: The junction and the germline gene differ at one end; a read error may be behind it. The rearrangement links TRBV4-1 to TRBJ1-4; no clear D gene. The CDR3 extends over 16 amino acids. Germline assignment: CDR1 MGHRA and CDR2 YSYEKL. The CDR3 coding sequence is TGTGCCAGCAGCCAAGGACCACAATTCAACCGTGAAAAACTGTTTTTT. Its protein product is CASSQGPQFNREKLFF.

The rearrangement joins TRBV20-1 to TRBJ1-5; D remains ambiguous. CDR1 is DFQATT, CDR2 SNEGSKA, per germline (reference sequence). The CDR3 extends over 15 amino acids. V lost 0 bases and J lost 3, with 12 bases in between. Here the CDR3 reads CSARDRGGYNQPQHF. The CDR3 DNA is TGCAGTGCTAGAGATCGGGGAGGGTACAATCAGCCCCAGCATTTT.

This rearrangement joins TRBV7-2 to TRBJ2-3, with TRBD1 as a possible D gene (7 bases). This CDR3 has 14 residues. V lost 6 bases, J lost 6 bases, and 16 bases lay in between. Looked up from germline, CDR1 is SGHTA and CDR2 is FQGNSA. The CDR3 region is CASRLEGAGDTQYF. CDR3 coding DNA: TGTGCCAGCAGGCTCGAGGGGGCGGGGGATACGCAGTATTTT.

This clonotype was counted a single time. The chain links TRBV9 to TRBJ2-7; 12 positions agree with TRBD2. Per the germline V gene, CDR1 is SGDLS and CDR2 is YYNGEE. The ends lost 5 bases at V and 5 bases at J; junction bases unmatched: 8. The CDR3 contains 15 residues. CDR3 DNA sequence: TGTGCCAGCAGTGAAGGACTAGCGGGAAATAACGAGCAGTACTTC. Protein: CASSEGLAGNNEQYF.

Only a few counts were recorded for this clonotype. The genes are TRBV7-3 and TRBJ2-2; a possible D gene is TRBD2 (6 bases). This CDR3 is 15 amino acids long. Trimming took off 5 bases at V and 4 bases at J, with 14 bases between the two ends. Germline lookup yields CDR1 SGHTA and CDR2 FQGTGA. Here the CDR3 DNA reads TGTGCCAGCAGCCCGACCCGGGGGAGCACCGGGGAGCTGTTTTTT. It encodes CASSPTRGSTGELFF. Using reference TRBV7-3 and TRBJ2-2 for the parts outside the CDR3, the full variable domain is GAGVSQTPSNKVTEKGKYVELRCDPISGHTALYWYRQSLGQGPEFLIYFQGTGAADDSGLPNDRFFAVRPEGSVSTLKIQRTERGDSAVYLCASSPTRGSTGELFFGEGSRLTVL.

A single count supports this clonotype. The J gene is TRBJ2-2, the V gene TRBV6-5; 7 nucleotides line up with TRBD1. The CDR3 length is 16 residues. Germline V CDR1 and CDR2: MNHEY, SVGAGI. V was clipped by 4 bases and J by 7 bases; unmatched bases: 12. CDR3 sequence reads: CASSSVGAGGGGELFF. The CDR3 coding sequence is TGTGCCAGCAGTTCCGTGGGGGCAGGGGGTGGCGGGGAGCTGTTTTTT.

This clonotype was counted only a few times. CDR3: CASSQGAEETQYF. As DNA, the CDR3 is TGTGCCAGCTCCCAAGGGGCGGAAGAGACCCAGTACTTC. V and J are TRBV18 and TRBJ2-5; perhaps TRBD1 as D (5 bases). Deletions cut 6 bases from V and 3 bases from J, with 11 bases between. CDR1 is KGHSH and CDR2 is LQKENI in the germline V gene. The CDR3 length is 13 residues.